Below, 14 T cell receptor beta chains from the same sample are listed, as sequenced in a study of blood T cell repertoires in COVID-19. Sequencing used immunoSEQ multiplex PCR; TCRdb keeps in-frame clones, though not all of them. The table shows more than 250,000 clones, with about 89% occurring only once. The material sequenced was PBMCs or T cells enriched from blood (not recorded which). The receptor set was obtained from a woman between 18 and 30 years old who had recovered from COVID-19.

The chain joins TRBV15 to TRBJ2-3, with D possibly matching TRBD1 (6 bases). The V gene lost 3 bases and the J gene lost 1 base, with 14 bases spanning the gap. Germline values: CDR1 LNHNV, CDR2 YYDKDF (reference sequence). This CDR3 has 16 residues. In DNA form, the CDR3 reads TGTGCCACCAGCAGCAACACAGGGATCCGCACAGATACGCAGTATTTT. This translates into CATSSNTGIRTDTQYF.

The genes are TRBV27 and TRBJ2-7; D is perhaps TRBD1 (6 bases). CDR3 size: 16 residues. Germline values: CDR1 MNHEY, CDR2 SMNVEV (reference sequence). Trimming took 0 bases from V and 5 from J, leaving 17 bases between them. The CDR3 sequence: CASSLSTGLLWNEQYF. As DNA, the CDR3 is TGTGCCAGCAGTTTATCAACAGGGTTACTTTGGAACGAGCAGTACTTC.

This chain connects TRBV5-4 to TRBJ1-4, with 7 bases identical to TRBD1. The junction had 7 bases not matched to a gene; V was cut back by 0 bases and J by 5 bases. The CDR3 is 16 amino acids. Germline CDR1 SGHNT, CDR2 YYREEE (reference sequence). CDR3 DNA: TGTGCCAGCAGCTTGGAGGGGACAGTCCAAAATGAAAAACTGTTTTTT. It yields the protein CASSLEGTVQNEKLFF. Based on the CDR3 plus reference TRBV5-4 and TRBJ1-4, the full variable domain is ETGVTQSPTHLIKTRGQQVTLRCSSQSGHNTVSWYQQALGQGPQFIFQYYREEENGRGNFPPRFSGLQFPNYSSELNVNALELDDSALYLCASSLEGTVQNEKLFFGSGTQLSVL.

This clone was counted a single time. V usage is TRBV7-9 and J usage is TRBJ2-7; D might be TRBD2 (5 bases). CDR3 length: 16 residues. The V end was cut by 4 bases, the J end by 3 bases, with 19 bases between. Looked up from germline, CDR1 is SEHNR and CDR2 is FQNEAQ (reference sequence). CDR3: CASSSLQATGNYEQYF. Here the CDR3 DNA reads TGTGCCAGCAGCTCCTTACAAGCGACCGGGAACTACGAGCAGTACTTC.

V gene TRBV3-1 (or the pseudogene TRBV3-2) combines with J gene TRBJ1-4; TRBD1 matches 8 bases. The CDR3 is made up of 15 amino acids. CDR1 is LGHDT, CDR2 YNNKEL, per germline (reference sequence). With 4 bases clipped from V and 7 bases from J, the junction kept 8 bases outside the gene matches. The CDR3 DNA reads TGTGCCAGCAGCCCCATCGACAGGGGTGGTGAAAAACTGTTTTTT. Translating it yields CASSPIDRGGEKLFF.

The chain uses TRBV13 and TRBJ1-2; 10 bases map to TRBD1. The CDR3 extends over 18 amino acids. Germline CDR1 is PRHDT and CDR2 is FYEKMQ (reference sequence). J lost 2 bases, V lost 5 bases, and 14 bases had no gene match. The DNA for the CDR3 is TGTGCCAGCAGCACCCTCCGTGGGACAGGGGTTTTAAACTATGGCTACACCTTC. Translation: CASSTLRGTGVLNYGYTF.

The chain links TRBV27 to TRBJ2-5; 7 bases align to TRBD1. Germline V CDR1 and CDR2: MNHEY, SMNVEV (reference sequence). V shed 2 bases, J shed 5 bases, and the junction held 8 bases outside the gene matches. CDR3 length equals 15 residues. As DNA, the CDR3 is TGTGCCAGCAGTTTAGGTTCCAGGGGGAGTGAGACCCAGTACTTC. It is translated as CASSLGSRGSETQYF.

This clone was seen just once. This chain uses TRBV27 with TRBJ2-7; 7 bases line up with TRBD2. Germline V CDR1 and CDR2: MNHEY, SMNVEV (reference sequence). Trimming took 11 bases from V and 2 from J; bases not matched to a gene: 6. The CDR3 covers 12 residues. CDR3 loop: CASGLAAYEQYF. CDR3 coding DNA: TGTGCCTCGGGGCTAGCGGCCTACGAGCAGTACTTC.

The DNA of the CDR3 is TGTGCCATCAGGGACAGGGGTCTGAACACTGAAGCTTTCTTT. Translated, it gives CAIRDRGLNTEAFF. The gene calls are TRBV10-3 and TRBJ1-1, with 9 positions matching TRBD1. The J segment lost 0 bases and the V segment lost 6 bases, leaving 2 bases of the junction unmatched. The germline V gene has CDR1 ENHRY and CDR2 SYGVKD. CDR3 length: 14 amino acids.

This clone occurred once. The CDR3 loop is CASSPRRDGASGNTIYF. CDR3 nucleotide sequence: TGCGCCAGCAGCCCAAGGCGGGACGGAGCCTCTGGAAACACCATATATTTT. The chain couples TRBV4-3 to TRBJ1-3; D is perhaps TRBD1 (5 bases). Trimming cost V 4 bases and J 0 bases, with 16 bases left between them. Germline-derived CDR1 and CDR2 are LGHNA and YSLEER. This CDR3 contains 17 residues.

This clone was recorded once. The CDR3 is CASSAQSGRVGYGYTF. The CDR3 nucleotides are TGCGCCAGCAGCGCTCAGAGTGGGAGGGTGGGCTATGGCTACACCTTC. This chain links TRBV5-1 with TRBJ1-2; D unresolved. The germline V gene has CDR1 SGHRS and CDR2 YFSETQ. The CDR3 is 16 amino acids. The germline V and J ends were trimmed by 4 bases and 4 bases, with 20 bases remaining between them.

The rearrangement uses TRBV4-1 and TRBJ2-4, with 11 bases that match TRBD2. Trimming at V came to 0 bases and at J to 7 bases, leaving 8 bases not matched to a gene. CDR1 and CDR2 (germline): MGHRA, YSYEKL. This CDR3 has 17 residues. Here the CDR3 DNA reads TGCGCCAGCAGCCAAGATCATCGGACTAGCGGGTCTAACATTCAGTACTTC. Amino acid sequence: CASSQDHRTSGSNIQYF.

The CDR3 loop reads CAWSPGLVGLNEQFF. The CDR3 bases are TGTGCCTGGAGCCCGGGACTAGTTGGGTTGAATGAGCAGTTCTTC. The V gene is TRBV30, the J gene TRBJ2-1; 8 nucleotides align to TRBD2. The CDR3 sequence is 15 residues long. Per the germline V gene, CDR1 is GTSNPN and CDR2 is SVGIG (reference sequence). V lost 3 bases, J lost 7 bases, and 11 bases stayed unmatched. The full variable domain, its missing parts supplied by reference TRBV30 and TRBJ2-1, is SQTIHQWPATLVQPVGSPLSLECTVEGTSNPNLYWYRQAAGRGLQLLFYSVGIGQISSEVPQNLSASRPQDRQFILSSKKLLLSDSGFYLCAWSPGLVGLNEQFFGPGTRLTVL.

This clone has a single count. The chain has TRBV2 and TRBJ2-5; 10 bases align to TRBD2. V lost 7 bases, J lost 2 bases, and 10 bases stayed unmatched. Germline assignment: CDR1 SNHLY and CDR2 FYNNEI. The CDR3 contains 16 residues. CDR3 sequence (DNA): TGTGCCAGCACCCCAGGACTAGCGGTAGGGCAAGAGACCCAGTACTTC. This gives the protein CASTPGLAVGQETQYF. The full variable domain, in which reference TRBV2 and TRBJ2-5 provide the parts outside the CDR3, is EPEVTQTPSHQVTQMGQEVILRCVPISNHLYFYWYRQILGQKVEFLVSFYNNEISEKSEIFDDQFSVERPDGSNFTLKIRSTKLEDSAMYFCASTPGLAVGQETQYFGPGTRLLVL.